A single T cell receptor beta chain is shown here with its context. The source of the sample is a study of monozygotic twins with inflammatory bowel disease. The length of the CDR3 is 14 residues. Germline CDR1 MNHNS, CDR2 SASEGT. Nested amplification of TCRalpha and TCRbeta cDNA involved two PCRs of around 15 and 10 cycles. TCRdb reanalyzed the 5' RACE reads, giving one entry per CDR3 protein sequence and no DNA. This sample contains approximately 400,000 distinct CDR3 sequences. This chain uses TRBV6-1 with TRBJ1-1; TCRdb designates TRBD1, a call that cannot be tested without DNA. Sequenced material: blood. The clonotype was recovered from a human donor with ulcerative colitis or Crohn's disease, or a healthy co-twin of an affected twin (not recorded which). The chain's CDR3 is CASRWDKGNTDAFF.